Reported below is one TCR beta chain. Its antigen is undetermined. These data come from a study of cytomegalovirus exposure and HLA in healthy donors. The study, taken as a whole, reports: DRB1 showed the most TCR associations and HLA-C the fewest in a later analysis, as rates varied by HLA locus. Indistinguishability led to the exclusion of some V segments, TRBV6-2 and TRBV6-3 included. The study put 150 to 200 TCR beta chains on its list as cytomegalovirus-associated.

Germline CDR1 and CDR2: SGHAT and FQNNGV. Trimming stripped 5 bases from V and 3 bases from J, with 17 bases between. The CDR3 covers 15 residues. The primer mix had 60 Vbeta and 13 Jbeta primers. Measured with immunoSEQ multiplex PCR; TCRdb has only the in-frame clones, and not every one. The top ten clones hold approximately 1.8% of a sample with under 150,000 clones, roughly 10% of them seen once. The sequence was collected from a male donor in good health and CMV-seronegative. Sequenced: PBMCs. V usage is TRBV11-2 and J usage is TRBJ2-7, with D perhaps matching TRBD1 (6 bases). The DNA for the CDR3 is TGTGCCAGCAGCCCAGTCTGGGGGCCCCTCTACGAGCAGTACTTC. Translation gives CASSPVWGPLYEQYF.